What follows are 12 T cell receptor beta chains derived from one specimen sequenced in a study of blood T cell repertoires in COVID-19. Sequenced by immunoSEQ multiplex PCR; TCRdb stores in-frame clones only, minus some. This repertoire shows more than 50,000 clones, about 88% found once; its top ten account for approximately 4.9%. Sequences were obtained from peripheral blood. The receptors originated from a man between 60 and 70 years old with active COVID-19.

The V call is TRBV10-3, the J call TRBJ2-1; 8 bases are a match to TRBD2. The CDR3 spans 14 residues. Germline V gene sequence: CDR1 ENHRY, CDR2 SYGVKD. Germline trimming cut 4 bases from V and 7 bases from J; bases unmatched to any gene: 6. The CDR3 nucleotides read TGTGCCATCAGTGCGGTAGCGGGAAGGAATGAGCAGTTCTTC. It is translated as CAISAVAGRNEQFF.

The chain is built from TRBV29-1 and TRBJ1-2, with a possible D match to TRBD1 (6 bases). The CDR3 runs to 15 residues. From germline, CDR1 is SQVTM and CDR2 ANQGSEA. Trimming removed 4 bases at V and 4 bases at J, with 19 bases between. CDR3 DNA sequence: TGCAGCGTTGGTTCAAACAGGGCTAGGGGCTATGGCTACACCTTC. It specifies CSVGSNRARGYGYTF. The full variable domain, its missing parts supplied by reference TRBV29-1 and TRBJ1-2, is SAVISQKPSRDICQRGTSLTIQCQVDSQVTMMFWYRQQPGQSLTLIATANQGSEATYESGFVIDKFPISRPNLTFSTLTVSNMSPEDSSIYLCSVGSNRARGYGYTFGSGTRLTVV.

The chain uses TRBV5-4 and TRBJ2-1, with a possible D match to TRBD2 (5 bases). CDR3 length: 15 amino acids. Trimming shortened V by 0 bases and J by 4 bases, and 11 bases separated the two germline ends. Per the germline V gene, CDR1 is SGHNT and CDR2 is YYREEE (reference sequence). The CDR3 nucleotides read TGTGCCAGCAGCTTGGCCGGACTCCAATACAATGAGCAGTTCTTC. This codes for CASSLAGLQYNEQFF.

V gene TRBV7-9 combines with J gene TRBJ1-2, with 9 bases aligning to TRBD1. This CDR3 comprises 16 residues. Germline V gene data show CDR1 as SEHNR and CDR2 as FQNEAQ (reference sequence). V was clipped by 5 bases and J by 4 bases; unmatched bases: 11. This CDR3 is CASSPRDRAPSYGYTF. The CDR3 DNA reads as TGTGCCAGCAGCCCTAGGGACAGGGCCCCGAGCTATGGCTACACCTTC.

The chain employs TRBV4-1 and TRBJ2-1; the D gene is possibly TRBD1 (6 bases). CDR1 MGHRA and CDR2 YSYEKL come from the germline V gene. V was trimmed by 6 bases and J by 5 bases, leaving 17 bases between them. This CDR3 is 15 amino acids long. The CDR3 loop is CASRFVGQLNNEQFF. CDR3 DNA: TGCGCCAGCAGGTTCGTTGGACAGCTAAACAATGAGCAGTTCTTC.

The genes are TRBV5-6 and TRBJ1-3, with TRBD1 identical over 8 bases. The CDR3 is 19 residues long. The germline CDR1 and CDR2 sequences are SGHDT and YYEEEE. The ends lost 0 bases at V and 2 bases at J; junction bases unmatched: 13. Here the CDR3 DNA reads TGTGCCAGCAGCTTGGCCCGCAGGGGGCTATATCGCACTGGAAACACCATATATTTT. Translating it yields CASSLARRGLYRTGNTIYF.

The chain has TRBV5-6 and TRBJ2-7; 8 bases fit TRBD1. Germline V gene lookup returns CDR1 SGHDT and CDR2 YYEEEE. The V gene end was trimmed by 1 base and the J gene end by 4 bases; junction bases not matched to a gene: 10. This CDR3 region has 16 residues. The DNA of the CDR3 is TGTGCCAGCAGCTTGTTTTGGGCAGGGGGCGAGTACGAGCAGTACTTC. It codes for CASSLFWAGGEYEQYF.

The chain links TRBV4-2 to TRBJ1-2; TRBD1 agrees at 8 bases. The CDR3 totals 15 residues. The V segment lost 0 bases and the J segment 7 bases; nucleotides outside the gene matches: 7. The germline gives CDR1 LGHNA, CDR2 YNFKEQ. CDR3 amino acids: CASSQDLQGELGYTF. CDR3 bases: TGTGCCAGCAGCCAAGATCTACAGGGGGAACTTGGCTACACCTTC.

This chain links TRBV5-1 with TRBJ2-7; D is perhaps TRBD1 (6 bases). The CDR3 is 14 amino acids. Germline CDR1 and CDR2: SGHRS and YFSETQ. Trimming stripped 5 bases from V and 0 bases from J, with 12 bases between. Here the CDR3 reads CASRKQGASYEQYF. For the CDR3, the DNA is TGCGCCAGCAGGAAACAGGGCGCCTCCTACGAGCAGTACTTC.

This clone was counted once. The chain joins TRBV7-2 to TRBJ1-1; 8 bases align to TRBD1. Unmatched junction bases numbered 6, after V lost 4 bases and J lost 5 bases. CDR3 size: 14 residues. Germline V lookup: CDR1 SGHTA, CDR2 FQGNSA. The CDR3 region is CASSSQGARTEAFF. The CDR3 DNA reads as TGTGCCAGCAGCTCCCAGGGGGCGCGAACTGAAGCTTTCTTT.

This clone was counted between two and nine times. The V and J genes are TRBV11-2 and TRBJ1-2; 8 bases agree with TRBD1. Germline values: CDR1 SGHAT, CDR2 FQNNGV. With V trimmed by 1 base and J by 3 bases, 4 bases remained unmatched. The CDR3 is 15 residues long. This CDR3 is CASSLVGDRHYGYTF. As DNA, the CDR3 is TGTGCCAGCAGCTTAGTGGGGGACAGGCACTATGGCTACACCTTC.

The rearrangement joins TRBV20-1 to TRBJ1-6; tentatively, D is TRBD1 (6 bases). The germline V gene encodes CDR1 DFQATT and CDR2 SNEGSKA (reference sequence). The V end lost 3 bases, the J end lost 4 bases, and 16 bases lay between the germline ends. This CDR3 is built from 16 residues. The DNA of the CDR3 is TGCAGTGCTAGTTGGGCAGGGGTTGGTTATAATTCACCCCTCCACTTT. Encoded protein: CSASWAGVGYNSPLHF.